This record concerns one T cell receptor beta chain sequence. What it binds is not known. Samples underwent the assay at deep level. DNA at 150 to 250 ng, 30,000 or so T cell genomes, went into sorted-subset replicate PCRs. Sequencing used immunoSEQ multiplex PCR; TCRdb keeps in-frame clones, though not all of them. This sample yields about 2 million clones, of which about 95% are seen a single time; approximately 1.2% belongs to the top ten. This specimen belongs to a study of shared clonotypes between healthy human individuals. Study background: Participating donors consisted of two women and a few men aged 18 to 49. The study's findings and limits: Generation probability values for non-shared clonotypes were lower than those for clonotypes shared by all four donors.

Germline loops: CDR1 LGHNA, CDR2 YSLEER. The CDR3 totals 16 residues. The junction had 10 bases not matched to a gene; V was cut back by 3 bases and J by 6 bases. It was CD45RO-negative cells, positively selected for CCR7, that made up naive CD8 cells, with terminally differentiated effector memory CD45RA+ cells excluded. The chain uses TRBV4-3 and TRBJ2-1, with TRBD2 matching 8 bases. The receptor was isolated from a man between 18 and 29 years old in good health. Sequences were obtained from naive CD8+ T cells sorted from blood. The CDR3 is CASSHTPGTSSNEQFF. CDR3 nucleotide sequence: TGCGCCAGCAGCCATACACCCGGGACTAGTTCCAATGAGCAGTTCTTC.